This is a list of T cell receptor beta chains from one sample in a study of identical twins. TCRdb ran MiXCR on the 5' RACE reads and lists one entry per CDR3 protein. The sample has 350,000 or so distinct CDR3 sequences; approximately 8.7% are singletons. The source material was naive T cells sorted from blood. These receptors came from a woman in her forties or fifties in good health. The CDR3 runs from the conserved cysteine through the conserved F or W. Each record gives: J gene, D gene, CDR3 length, clone size, V gene, CDR3 DNA, CDR3 protein. A D gene is named only where the DNA matches it firmly. Some rows mark clone size as missing; the rest say once, few, many or name a class of expanded clone.

j_call: TRBJ2-5
d_call: TRBD2
cdr3_length: 16
clone_size: few
v_call: TRBV5-1
cdr3_nt: TGCGCCAGCAGCTCTAGCGGGAGGACTCCTCGGGAGACCCAGTACTTC
cdr3_aa: CASSSSGRTPRETQYF

j_call: TRBJ2-2
d_call: TRBD2
cdr3_length: 14
clone_size: few
v_call: TRBV27
cdr3_nt: TGTGCCAGCAGTCTCGGGACTAGAGCCGGGGAGCTGTTTTTT
cdr3_aa: CASSLGTRAGELFF

j_call: TRBJ2-3
d_call: NA
cdr3_length: 16
clone_size: many
v_call: TRBV5-1
cdr3_nt: TGCGCCAGCAGCTTGGCGCTAGCCGGGCCCACAGATACGCAGTATTTT
cdr3_aa: CASSLALAGPTDTQYF

j_call: TRBJ2-3
d_call: NA
cdr3_length: 15
clone_size: NA
v_call: TRBV6-2/TRBV6-3
cdr3_nt: TGTGCCAGCAGTCACAGTCAGGGGCCAAGGGATACGCAGTATTTT
cdr3_aa: CASSHSQGPRDTQYF

j_call: TRBJ2-5
d_call: NA
cdr3_length: 15
clone_size: many
v_call: TRBV7-9
cdr3_nt: TGTGCCAGCAGCTTACCTTGGGACGGCCAAGAGACCCAGTACTTC
cdr3_aa: CASSLPWDGQETQYF

j_call: TRBJ1-2
d_call: TRBD1
cdr3_length: 13
clone_size: few
v_call: TRBV7-9
cdr3_nt: TGTGCCAGCAGCCAGGGACAGCCCTATGGCTACACCTTC
cdr3_aa: CASSQGQPYGYTF

j_call: TRBJ2-1
d_call: NA
cdr3_length: 16
clone_size: NA
v_call: TRBV2
cdr3_nt: TGTGCCAGCAGCCCGGGACAAAACTGGCTCTACAATGAGCAGTTCTTC
cdr3_aa: CASSPGQNWLYNEQFF

j_call: TRBJ2-3
d_call: TRBD2
cdr3_length: 19
clone_size: few
v_call: TRBV27
cdr3_nt: TGTGCCAGCAGTTTAGATGTCAGTGTGCTAGCGGGAGGAAAAGATACGCAGTATTTT
cdr3_aa: CASSLDVSVLAGGKDTQYF

j_call: TRBJ1-1
d_call: NA
cdr3_length: 14
clone_size: NA
v_call: TRBV5-1
cdr3_nt: TGCGCCAGCAGCTCCGACACCTTGAACACTGAAGCTTTCTTT
cdr3_aa: CASSSDTLNTEAFF

j_call: TRBJ1-1
d_call: NA
cdr3_length: 14
clone_size: NA
v_call: TRBV29-1
cdr3_nt: TGCAGCGTTGTCTTAGTAGCCTCCAACACTGAAGCTTTCTTT
cdr3_aa: CSVVLVASNTEAFF

j_call: TRBJ2-7
d_call: NA
cdr3_length: 15
clone_size: once
v_call: TRBV3-1
cdr3_nt: TGTGCCAGCAGCCAAGTTCCCTCTTCGCGCTACGAGCAGTACTTC
cdr3_aa: CASSQVPSSRYEQYF

j_call: TRBJ2-7
d_call: NA
cdr3_length: 14
clone_size: NA
v_call: TRBV5-5
cdr3_nt: TGTGCCAGCAGCTTGGTTGGACAGAACTACGAGCAGTACTTC
cdr3_aa: CASSLVGQNYEQYF

j_call: TRBJ2-2
d_call: NA
cdr3_length: 17
clone_size: few
v_call: TRBV20-1
cdr3_nt: TGCAGTGCTAGAGACGCGACGGGACGGAGGAACACCGGGGAGCTGTTTTTT
cdr3_aa: CSARDATGRRNTGELFF

j_call: TRBJ2-3
d_call: NA
cdr3_length: 13
clone_size: many
v_call: TRBV3-1
cdr3_nt: TGTGCCAGCAGCCACGATTACACAGATACGCAGTATTTT
cdr3_aa: CASSHDYTDTQYF

j_call: TRBJ1-2
d_call: NA
cdr3_length: 12
clone_size: few
v_call: TRBV12-3/TRBV12-4
cdr3_nt: TGTGCCAGCAGGACGCAGGGGTATAGCTACACCTTC
cdr3_aa: CASRTQGYSYTF

j_call: TRBJ2-3
d_call: NA
cdr3_length: 15
clone_size: many
v_call: TRBV14
cdr3_nt: TGTGCCAGCAGCCAAGTAGCGGCCTACCGTGATACGCAGTATTTT
cdr3_aa: CASSQVAAYRDTQYF

j_call: TRBJ2-7
d_call: TRBD2
cdr3_length: 15
clone_size: many
v_call: TRBV12-3/TRBV12-4
cdr3_nt: TGTGCCAGCAGTCCTATCAGCGGGAGGGCTCACGAGCAGTACTTC
cdr3_aa: CASSPISGRAHEQYF

j_call: TRBJ2-1
d_call: NA
cdr3_length: 14
clone_size: NA
v_call: TRBV3-1
cdr3_nt: TGTGCCAGCAGCCAAGTGGGTCAGTACAATGAGCAGTTCTTC
cdr3_aa: CASSQVGQYNEQFF

j_call: TRBJ2-1
d_call: TRBD2
cdr3_length: 14
clone_size: few
v_call: TRBV2
cdr3_nt: TGTGCCAGCTTGGGACTAGCGGGAGTGTATGAGCAGTTCTTC
cdr3_aa: CASLGLAGVYEQFF

j_call: TRBJ2-1
d_call: TRBD2
cdr3_length: 15
clone_size: NA
v_call: TRBV30
cdr3_nt: TGTGCCTGGAGTCTGGGACTAGCGGGATTGGATGAGCAGTTCTTC
cdr3_aa: CAWSLGLAGLDEQFF

j_call: TRBJ2-1
d_call: NA
cdr3_length: 14
clone_size: NA
v_call: TRBV6-4
cdr3_nt: TGTGCCAGCAGTGTACAGGGTAACTCCAATGAGCAGTTCTTC
cdr3_aa: CASSVQGNSNEQFF

j_call: TRBJ2-7
d_call: TRBD2
cdr3_length: 14
clone_size: many
v_call: TRBV6-1
cdr3_nt: TGTGCCACCTCCGCGACTAGCGGGAGGAACGAGCAGTACTTC
cdr3_aa: CATSATSGRNEQYF

j_call: TRBJ2-1
d_call: NA
cdr3_length: 12
clone_size: many
v_call: TRBV30
cdr3_nt: TGTGCCTGGAGTGTCACGAGCGTGGGGCAGTTCTTC
cdr3_aa: CAWSVTSVGQFF

j_call: TRBJ2-3
d_call: NA
cdr3_length: 14
clone_size: many
v_call: TRBV29-1
cdr3_nt: TGCAGCGTTGGAGCGCGGATGGTCCCAGATACGCAGTATTTT
cdr3_aa: CSVGARMVPDTQYF

j_call: TRBJ1-2
d_call: NA
cdr3_length: 13
clone_size: many
v_call: TRBV3-1
cdr3_nt: TGTGCCAGCAGCCAATTGGCAGGTCAAGGCTACACCTTC
cdr3_aa: CASSQLAGQGYTF

j_call: TRBJ2-1
d_call: NA
cdr3_length: 12
clone_size: NA
v_call: TRBV9
cdr3_nt: TGTGCCAGCAGCGGAACCATTCTTCTTCCCCTCTTC
cdr3_aa: CASSGTILLPLF

j_call: TRBJ2-7
d_call: NA
cdr3_length: 13
clone_size: NA
v_call: TRBV27
cdr3_nt: TGTGCCAGCAGTCTCGGGACCTTCTACGAGCAGTACTTC
cdr3_aa: CASSLGTFYEQYF

j_call: TRBJ2-3
d_call: TRBD2
cdr3_length: 13
clone_size: NA
v_call: TRBV5-1
cdr3_nt: TGCGCCAGCAGAATAGCGGGACCTGATACGCAGTATTTT
cdr3_aa: CASRIAGPDTQYF

j_call: TRBJ2-1
d_call: TRBD2
cdr3_length: 17
clone_size: many
v_call: TRBV12-3/TRBV12-4
cdr3_nt: TGTGCCAGCAGCATCCTAATAGCGGGAGGGTACAACAATGAGCAGTTCTTC
cdr3_aa: CASSILIAGGYNNEQFF